This section outlines one TCR beta chain sequence together with its context. The antigen this receptor binds is unknown. Base qualities were left out, and no much larger clone turns up one base away. The sample belongs to a study of blood T cell repertoires in COVID-19 (dated by TCRdb to about 2020). For the study in its entirety: The collaborator samples originated in the United States, Italy and Spain and spanned the acute and convalescent phases of COVID-19. Where HLA class I and class II types were available, the types were taken from metadata supplied by the sample provider, not from assay-based typing. The prospective study material was composed of cDNA or gDNA derived from T cells, B-cell-depleted T cells, or PBMCs. Samples were obtained from the ongoing ImmuneRACE study (first 160 participants) and from 950 to 1,500 subjects provided by 6 global collaborators. Subjects who had been exposed to COVID-19, were actively infected with it, or had recovered from it provided the deeply sampled blood TCRbeta repertoires that made up the dataset. Nearly every sample came with metadata listing a de-identified subject ID, COVID-19 status, age in years and sex. A freely available public database, intended as a resource for researchers studying the immune response to SARS-CoV-2, is where the repertoires were released.

Beyond this particular receptor, the publication reports: The quantity of clinical and demographic metadata differed by source and by participant and was supplied without curation.

Participants in the prospective study were aged about 18 to 95 years, lived in under 30 United States geographic areas, and enrolled through a virtual design. Cohort assignment in the prospective study relied on participant-reported clinical history from a screening survey and a study questionnaire. A participant counted as exposed if, within 2 weeks of entering the study, that participant had been in contact with someone who had a PCR-confirmed or clinician-diagnosed COVID-19 case. In the prospective study, mobile phlebotomists collected whole blood, serum and a nasopharyngeal or oropharyngeal swab from each participant. Prospective study participants could optionally give additional blood draws and questionnaires over an approximately 2-month period. Prospective study blood samples were shipped either frozen or at room temperature before DNA extraction. CDR1 SEHNR and CDR2 FQNEAQ were looked up in the germline V gene (reference sequence). Trimming costs V 5 bases and J 5 bases, and their ends lie 15 bases apart. The CDR3 sequence holds 14 residues, the cysteine and phenylalanine included. Left in the record is the CDR3 DNA by itself, 42 bases read in frame from the first base.

The immunoSEQ Assay, a bias-controlled multiplex PCR, was used to amplify TCRbeta CDR3 regions from genomic DNA. Per the authors' processing: The number of nucleated cells in each sample was estimated from the amplification of reference gene primers within the assay. To quantify the absolute abundance of each unique TCRbeta CDR3 rearrangement, sequence reads were collapsed and filtered. Productive Simpson clonality was computed per sample as the square root of Simpson's diversity index over productive rearrangements. The table comes from immuneACCESS by way of TCRdb, which keeps in-frame sequences with V and J called. Part of the clones is missing from these tables; in studies checked, under half for an unresolved V gene and the rest for unknown reasons. From that table come the V and J calls and clone size; the DNA was used to work out D and trimming. Recorded for this sample are 150,000 or so clones; over 80% of them occurred a single time. The top ten constitute roughly 5.6% of the sample.

The chain uses TRBV7-9 and TRBJ1-1; no confident D gene assignment can be made. The TCR sequence derives from a man between 70 and 80 years old who had been exposed to COVID-19. The sequenced sample consisted of PBMCs or T cells enriched from blood (not recorded which). The bases are TGTGCCAGCAGCCTATTACCTCCTATTACTGAAGCTTTCTTT. Translated, it reads CASSLLPPITEAFF. Reference TRBV7-9 and TRBJ1-1 genes cover what lies past the CDR3, so the full variable domain is DTGVSQNPRHKITKRGQNVTFRCDPISEHNRLYWYRQTLGQGPEFLTYFQNEAQLEKSRLLSDRFSAERPKGSFSTLEIQRTEQGDSAMYLCASSLLPPITEAFFGQGTRLTVV.